A selection of T cell receptor beta chains follows, all from one sample in a study of CD8+CD57+ T cells in acquired aplastic anemia. Each CDR3 protein is one row after TCRdb ran MiXCR on the reads. In the table there are hundreds of thousands of distinct CDR3 sequences, 55% to 60% of which are singletons. The specimen was sorted CD4+, CD8+, or CD8+CD57+ T cells (not recorded which) from PBMCs. The receptor set was obtained from a human donor with severe aplastic anemia or a healthy control (not recorded which). Each CDR3 is given with its conserved first and last residue. A D gene is named only where the DNA matches it firmly. Part of the rows lack a size; the others show once, few, many or a class for expanded clones.

j_call: TRBJ2-1
v_call: TRBV24-1
d_call: -
clone_size: once
cdr3_length: 16
cdr3_nt: TGTGCCACCAGTAAAAACAGGGGAGGTGCCTACAATGAGCAGTTCTTC
cdr3_aa: CATSKNRGGAYNEQFF

j_call: TRBJ2-1
v_call: TRBV5-1
d_call: -
clone_size: many
cdr3_length: 14
cdr3_nt: TGCGCCAGCAGCTTGTCTACTTCATACAATGAGCAGTTCTTC
cdr3_aa: CASSLSTSYNEQFF

j_call: TRBJ2-3
v_call: TRBV7-9
d_call: -
clone_size: many
cdr3_length: 15
cdr3_nt: TGTGCCAGCAGCTTAGGGGGGGGGGCGGCAGATACGCAGTATTTT
cdr3_aa: CASSLGGGAADTQYF

j_call: TRBJ2-2
v_call: TRBV19
d_call: TRBD1
clone_size: -
cdr3_length: 15
cdr3_nt: TGTGCCAGTAGTATAACAGGGGGCGCGGGCGGGGAGCTGTTTTTT
cdr3_aa: CASSITGGAGGELFF

j_call: TRBJ1-3
v_call: TRBV29-1
d_call: TRBD1
clone_size: many
cdr3_length: 13
cdr3_nt: TGCAGCGCCGTGACAGGGTCTGGAAACACCATATATTTT
cdr3_aa: CSAVTGSGNTIYF

j_call: TRBJ2-6
v_call: TRBV7-2
d_call: -
clone_size: -
cdr3_length: 15
cdr3_nt: TGTGCCAGCAGCCCTCAGGAATCCGGGGCCAACGCCCTGACTTTC
cdr3_aa: CASSPQESGANALTF

j_call: TRBJ2-2
v_call: TRBV12-3/TRBV12-4
d_call: TRBD2
clone_size: -
cdr3_length: 15
cdr3_nt: TGTGCCAGCAGGGACAGCGGGAGGGGAACCGGGGAGCTGTTTTTT
cdr3_aa: CASRDSGRGTGELFF

j_call: TRBJ2-7
v_call: TRBV11-2
d_call: TRBD1
clone_size: -
cdr3_length: 21
cdr3_nt: TGTGCCAGCAGCTTAGATGGGTGGCGAGAAGAGGGACAGGTATATTCCTACGAGCAGTACTTC
cdr3_aa: CASSLDGWREEGQVYSYEQYF

j_call: TRBJ2-1
v_call: TRBV19
d_call: -
clone_size: -
cdr3_length: 15
cdr3_nt: TGTGCCAGTAGCGGGGCGAGATTTAACACCAATGAGCAGTTCTTC
cdr3_aa: CASSGARFNTNEQFF

j_call: TRBJ2-1
v_call: TRBV24-1
d_call: -
clone_size: -
cdr3_length: 12
cdr3_nt: TGTGCCACCAGTGATTGGGCAGGCAGTAAGTTCTTC
cdr3_aa: CATSDWAGSKFF

j_call: TRBJ1-1
v_call: TRBV20-1
d_call: TRBD1
clone_size: -
cdr3_length: 13
cdr3_nt: TGCAGTGCTACACAGGGGGCGGACACTGAAGCTTTCTTT
cdr3_aa: CSATQGADTEAFF

j_call: TRBJ1-1
v_call: TRBV29-1
d_call: -
clone_size: -
cdr3_length: 12
cdr3_nt: TGCAGCGTAGACACAAGGGGCACTGAAGCTTTCTTT
cdr3_aa: CSVDTRGTEAFF

j_call: TRBJ1-3
v_call: TRBV5-8
d_call: -
clone_size: once
cdr3_length: 14
cdr3_nt: TGTGCCAGCAGCTCCGCGGGGACCGGAAACACCATATATTTT
cdr3_aa: CASSSAGTGNTIYF

j_call: TRBJ1-3
v_call: TRBV6-5
d_call: -
clone_size: many
cdr3_length: 14
cdr3_nt: TGTGCCAGCAGAGACCGCCGCTCTGGAAACACCATATATTTT
cdr3_aa: CASRDRRSGNTIYF

j_call: TRBJ1-2
v_call: TRBV6-1
d_call: -
clone_size: many
cdr3_length: 14
cdr3_nt: TGTGCCAGCAGTGAAGCCAGGGGTTCCTATGGCTACACCTTC
cdr3_aa: CASSEARGSYGYTF

j_call: TRBJ2-1
v_call: TRBV12-3/TRBV12-4
d_call: TRBD1
clone_size: many
cdr3_length: 15
cdr3_nt: TGTGCCAGCAGTCCCACAGGGGTGTCCTACAATGAGCAGTTCTTC
cdr3_aa: CASSPTGVSYNEQFF